This is a list of T cell receptor beta chains from one sample in a study of spatial heterogeneity in lung cancer. TCRdb used MiXCR to reprocess the 5' RACE reads, holding one entry per CDR3 protein. The table has 60,000 to 90,000 distinct CDR3 sequences, 8% seen once. The sample was PBMCs, taken at surgery. Every receptor here comes from a male donor with early-stage non-small cell lung cancer. CDR3s leave out the opening cysteine and the closing phenylalanine or tryptophan. D genes are given only for firm matches. Size tells how often a clone was seen (once, few, many) or the class of an expanded clone, and some rows leave it out.

V: TRBV20-1; D: NA; J: TRBJ1-3; size: many; CDR3: SARLLGNTIY
V: TRBV20-1; D: TRBD2; J: TRBJ2-1; size: NA; CDR3: SAPSGGIYNEQF
V: TRBV25-1; D: TRBD1; J: TRBJ1-2; size: few; CDR3: ASSQTTGLGGYT
V: TRBV29-1; D: TRBD1; J: TRBJ2-1; size: many; CDR3: SAAASRGPYNEQF
V: TRBV27; D: NA; J: TRBJ1-1; size: few; CDR3: ASRLGTWNTEAF
V: TRBV2; D: NA; J: TRBJ2-7; size: many; CDR3: ASGGQAGVGLEQY
V: TRBV29-1; D: NA; J: TRBJ1-2; size: NA; CDR3: SVGTEKNYGYT
V: TRBV30; D: NA; J: TRBJ2-5; size: many; CDR3: AWSPGETQY
V: TRBV6-2/TRBV6-3; D: TRBD1; J: TRBJ2-1; size: many; CDR3: ATLTGLSRDEQF
V: TRBV11-2; D: NA; J: TRBJ2-7; size: NA; CDR3: ASSLSGTGYEQY
V: TRBV3-2; D: NA; J: TRBJ2-2; size: NA; CDR3: ASSQFTGFAGELF
V: TRBV6-1; D: TRBD1; J: TRBJ1-1; size: NA; CDR3: ASRRRRGQGMTEAF
V: TRBV3-1; D: NA; J: TRBJ1-5; size: many; CDR3: ASSQRFGGLQPQH
V: TRBV12-3/TRBV12-4; D: NA; J: TRBJ2-7; size: many; CDR3: ASSLVGQGQQY
V: TRBV20-1; D: TRBD2; J: TRBJ2-1; size: NA; CDR3: SANPNDLAGINEQF
V: TRBV2; D: NA; J: TRBJ2-5; size: few; CDR3: ASSEHETQY
V: TRBV4-3; D: NA; J: TRBJ1-1; size: NA; CDR3: ASSQAPGLGTEAF
V: TRBV28; D: NA; J: TRBJ2-6; size: many; CDR3: ATGSPSFGANVLT
V: TRBV20-1; D: TRBD2; J: TRBJ2-1; size: few; CDR3: SATPLAGVEEQF
V: TRBV6-6; D: NA; J: TRBJ1-6; size: many; CDR3: ASSSSGGLVGLH
V: TRBV9; D: NA; J: TRBJ2-1; size: many; CDR3: ASSVGLGNEQF
V: TRBV6-6; D: NA; J: TRBJ1-4; size: many; CDR3: ASREGEKLF
V: TRBV5-1; D: NA; J: TRBJ1-1; size: NA; CDR3: ASSEGGMVGNTEAF
V: TRBV29-1; D: NA; J: TRBJ2-2; size: NA; CDR3: SVQQSTGELF
V: TRBV24-1; D: TRBD2; J: TRBJ2-2; size: many; CDR3: ATSNSGTAGELF
V: TRBV20-1; D: NA; J: TRBJ1-6; size: many; CDR3: SASIGRENSPLH
V: TRBV27; D: NA; J: TRBJ2-7; size: many; CDR3: ASGTSNSPGGQFVEQY
V: TRBV7-9; D: NA; J: TRBJ2-1; size: few; CDR3: ACQDEQF
V: TRBV20-1; D: TRBD1; J: TRBJ2-2; size: NA; CDR3: SASATGEAGELF
V: TRBV7-8; D: NA; J: TRBJ2-1; size: many; CDR3: ASSLARRVDYYNEQF
V: TRBV5-1; D: TRBD1; J: TRBJ1-1; size: NA; CDR3: ASSLATGVSEAF
V: TRBV12-3/TRBV12-4; D: TRBD2; J: TRBJ2-7; size: NA; CDR3: ASSSTGTSGRGFYEQY
V: TRBV12-3/TRBV12-4; D: NA; J: TRBJ2-2; size: few; CDR3: ASNVDRNTGELF
V: TRBV4-1; D: TRBD1; J: TRBJ2-7; size: many; CDR3: ASSYTGTGYEQY
V: TRBV18; D: NA; J: TRBJ1-1; size: NA; CDR3: ASSPLGGREAF
V: TRBV5-4; D: NA; J: TRBJ2-7; size: NA; CDR3: ASSQRDNYEQY
V: TRBV29-1; D: TRBD2; J: TRBJ2-3; size: many; CDR3: SGEDGRATDTQY
V: TRBV10-3; D: NA; J: TRBJ2-7; size: few; CDR3: AISERTASSYEQY
V: TRBV18; D: NA; J: TRBJ1-5; size: many; CDR3: ASSPQGDQPQH
V: TRBV6-6; D: NA; J: TRBJ2-3; size: many; CDR3: ATGLTDTQY